This paragraph covers one TCR beta chain sequence. Sequencing used immunoSEQ multiplex PCR; TCRdb keeps in-frame clones, though not all of them. The data show 330,000 or so clones, about 88% seen once. The source of the sample is a study of blood T cell repertoires in COVID-19. The CDR3 loop spans 15 amino acids. V trimming: 6 bases; J trimming: 4 bases; junction bases outside the gene matches: 8. The germline gives CDR1 MDHEN, CDR2 SYDVKM. Those enrolled, adults aged 18 to 89 years, came from under 25 US areas. Two consecutive negative NP/OP PCR tests, clearance, or resolved symptoms defined Cohort 3 recovery.

The chain uses TRBV28 and TRBJ1-4; the match to TRBD1 covers 7 bases. Sequencing was carried out using PBMCs or T cells enriched from blood (not recorded which). This TCR came from a woman aged 25-40 years who had recovered from COVID-19. The CDR3 bases are TGTGCCAGCAGCCTAATCACAGGGGTTAATGAAAAACTGTTTTTT. Translation: CASSLITGVNEKLFF.